This T cell receptor (beta chain) originates from a study of T cell responses to AZD1222 COVID-19 vaccine. To note about this clone: No antigen is known for it.

Clones were read by immunoSEQ multiplex PCR, and TCRdb kept only the in-frame ones, dropping some. The sample has about 100,000 clones; roughly 89% are singletons. The J segment lost 3 bases and the V segment lost 6 bases, leaving 5 bases of the junction unmatched. The CDR3 runs 15 residues. Germline-derived CDR1 and CDR2 are LNHNV and YYDKDF (reference sequence). Study-level points and caveats: Vaccination with two AZD1222 doses was followed by a rise in Spike-specific TCR breadth and depth.

The input for sequencing was peripheral blood, taken on day 0 of AZD1222 vaccination. This chain joins TRBV15 and TRBJ1-5; TRBD1 agrees at 10 bases. This clonotype was obtained from an adult in good health. The CDR3 sequence is CATRRDRGFNQPQHF. CDR3 DNA: TGTGCCACCAGAAGGGACAGGGGTTTCAATCAGCCCCAGCATTTT. Variable domain in full (rest from reference TRBV15 and TRBJ1-5): DAMVIQNPRYQVTQFGKPVTLSCSQTLNHNVMYWYQQKSSQAPKLLFHYYDKDFNNEADTPDNFQSRRPNTSFCFLDIRSPGLGDTAMYLCATRRDRGFNQPQHFGDGTRLSIL.